The rows below give T cell receptor beta chains drawn from one sample of a study of tumor-infiltrating lymphocytes in localized non-small cell lung cancer. Here immunoSEQ multiplex PCR was the method, and the copy in TCRdb shows in-frame clones only, minus some. Of about 16,000 clones listed, roughly 40% are singletons. Input material: lung tumor tissue. All receptors come from a human donor with non-small cell lung cancer. Both conserved end residues are trimmed from each CDR3. Each record gives: J gene, V gene, CDR3 protein.

TRBJ2-7 | TRBV14 | ASSHDSTGSYEQY
TRBJ1-1 | TRBV6-5 | ASSSRDSGKEAF
TRBJ2-7 | TRBV19 | ASKGTGTYEQY
TRBJ2-5 | TRBV5-1 | ASSAGGEETQY
TRBJ2-7 | TRBV30 | AWGQGDEQY
TRBJ1-1 | TRBV19 | ASSRGRRKGTEAF
TRBJ2-7 | TRBV7-9 | ASSLDWRQDYEQY
TRBJ1-2 | TRBV4-3 | ASSQQGGGYT
TRBJ1-5 | TRBV28 | ASSLVGDERFPQH
TRBJ1-6 | TRBV4-1 | ASSRTPGTNSPLH
TRBJ2-1 | TRBV27 | ASSLAVSINEQF
TRBJ2-3 | TRBV7-3 | ASSRQGAPDTQY
TRBJ2-1 | TRBV28 | ASSGLSSYNEQF
TRBJ1-1 | TRBV4-1 | ASRPDRGRTEAF
TRBJ2-2 | TRBV6-1 | ASSATGRLTGELF
TRBJ1-5 | TRBV19 | ASSNVQGHSNQPQH
TRBJ2-6 | TRBV7-9 | ASSLEGRAGANVLT
TRBJ1-2 | TRBV5-4 | ASSAGTGELNYGYT
TRBJ1-4 | TRBV5-1 | ASSSGTSEKLF
TRBJ2-1 | TRBV4-2 | ASSPGGASSYNEQF
TRBJ1-1 | TRBV28 | ASSRDRVTEAF
TRBJ1-2 | TRBV7-2 | ASSLEGRGFGYT
TRBJ2-7 | TRBV4-3 | ASSQGAGPSYEQY
TRBJ1-1 | TRBV19 | ASRVRGRVNTEAF
TRBJ1-1 | TRBV19 | ASSRVGGPSRLGNTEAF
TRBJ2-3 | TRBV7-9 | ASSSNFEGFPIGTQY
TRBJ2-7 | TRBV28 | ASSRGGAHEQY
TRBJ1-6 | TRBV18 | ASSPQGINSPLH
TRBJ2-5 | TRBV2 | ASGAWETQY
TRBJ1-1 | TRBV30 | AWRNILNTEAF
TRBJ1-5 | TRBV19 | ASSIPGPLNQPQH
TRBJ1-2 | TRBV20-1 | SARHRYGYT
TRBJ1-1 | TRBV7-8 | ASSRDRVTEAF
TRBJ2-7 | TRBV7-2 | ASSLGQGVTYEQY
TRBJ2-7 | TRBV7-8 | ASSLTRAALITYEQY
TRBJ1-6 | TRBV30 | AWRTPAGSPLH
TRBJ1-5 | TRBV27 | ASSNRLGQPQH
TRBJ2-2 | TRBV29-1 | SVGLALSGELF
TRBJ2-3 | TRBV7-8 | ASSLQGADTQY
TRBJ2-1 | TRBV5-1 | ASSETSGGAGEQF
TRBJ2-6 | TRBV4-1 | ASSRGKGAGANVLT
TRBJ2-2 | TRBV19 | ASSRDLGGENTGELF
TRBJ1-2 | TRBV29-1 | SVEVRRGDGYT
TRBJ1-2 | TRBV28 | ASTVRANYGYT
TRBJ1-1 | TRBV6-5 | ASNPQEGTEAF
TRBJ2-5 | TRBV4-2 | ASRGSNWETQY
TRBJ2-1 | TRBV14 | ASSQVIGKAQQF
TRBJ1-2 | TRBV7-2 | ASSSPTLLNYGYT
TRBJ2-1 | TRBV7-9 | ASRHSGGEYNEQF
TRBJ1-5 | TRBV6-5 | ASSYSGGRQPQH
TRBJ2-7 | TRBV27 | ASSRTSGYEQY
TRBJ1-5 | TRBV19 | ASSTSGGRDQPQH
TRBJ2-3 | TRBV7-2 | ASSLRGRGGQDTQY
TRBJ2-7 | TRBV19 | ASSTEGDSVTYEQY
TRBJ2-5 | TRBV9 | ASSPRDGTTETQY
TRBJ1-1 | TRBV28 | ASSWGGHGVAEAF
TRBJ2-7 | TRBV18 | ASSPSSYEQY
TRBJ1-4 | TRBV16 | ASSPSGTAFEKLF